There are many counts of the clone carrying this T cell receptor (beta chain). Antigen: not known. 5'RACE template switching added a universal primer site and UMIs to TCR cDNA. Each CDR3 protein gets one entry after TCRdb re-called the 5' RACE reads with MiXCR. This table holds tens of thousands of distinct CDR3 sequences, 7.3% found once. This record comes from a study of T cells after yellow fever vaccination. Study-level background: The authors prepared low-cell-number fractions using SMART-Seq v4 Ultra Low Input.

The study, taken as a whole, reports: A faster peak, day 5 versus 15, was reached by the weaker secondary response. Only a minor proportion of clonotypes was detected across both CD4 and CD8 compartments.

The CDR3 runs 15 residues. The germline V gene has CDR1 SGHTA and CDR2 FQGTGA. V lost 5 bases and J lost 1; bases outside the gene matches: 6. Sequencing used CD8+ T cells sorted from PBMCs, obtained around 10 days after the first yellow fever vaccination. The gene calls are TRBV7-3 and TRBJ2-5, with TRBD1 matching over 8 bases. This TCR was sampled from a man younger than 35 who received the YFV17D yellow fever vaccine. CDR3 amino acids: CASSDGTGGQETQYF. The CDR3 bases are TGTGCCAGCAGCGACGGGACAGGTGGCCAAGAGACCCAGTACTTC.